These 31 T cell receptor beta chains were all obtained from the same sample, sequenced in a study of blood T cell repertoires in COVID-19. TCRdb keeps only in-frame clones here, not all; method: immunoSEQ multiplex PCR. The profile shows around 200,000 clones, about 90% of them singletons. The source material was peripheral blood. The receptors come from a man in his forties or fifties with active or convalescent COVID-19.

A word on this clone: One end of the junction varies from germline; a read error may be responsible. The chain joins TRBV2 to TRBJ2-2, with D tentatively TRBD2 (5 bases). CDR3 size: 15 residues. Germline CDR1 and CDR2: SNHLY and FYNNEI. The CDR3 sequence: CASIEFGRNTGELFF. For the CDR3, the DNA is TGTGCCAGCATTGAATTTGGGAGGAACACCGGGGAGCTGTTTTTT.

This chain uses TRBV10-3 with TRBJ2-3, with D possibly being TRBD2 (6 bases). Germline CDR1 reads ENHRY; CDR2 reads SYGVKD. This CDR3 is 17 amino acids long. The germline V and J ends were trimmed by 4 bases and 0 bases, with 17 bases remaining between them. DNA for the CDR3: TGTGCCATCAGTGTCTCGGAGGGTGAGGGGAGCACAGATACGCAGTATTTT. Translated: CAISVSEGEGSTDTQYF.

The chain combines TRBV27 with TRBJ1-2; D is unclear. The CDR3 runs to 12 residues. Germline V gene lookup returns CDR1 MNHEY and CDR2 SMNVEV (reference sequence). The V end lost 6 bases, the J end lost 6 bases, and 11 bases lay between the germline ends. The CDR3 loop reads CASRDWANGYTF. The DNA of the CDR3 is TGTGCCAGCAGGGATTGGGCTAATGGCTACACCTTC.

The chain carries TRBV6-2 or TRBV6-3 and TRBJ2-7; unclear D gene. The V end lost 2 bases, the J end lost 6 bases, and 5 bases lay between the germline ends. Germline V lookup: CDR1 MNHEY, CDR2 SVGEGT. The CDR3 is 11 residues long. The CDR3 reads CASSYRVEQYF. In DNA form, the CDR3 reads TGTGCCAGCAGTTACCGAGTCGAGCAGTACTTC.

The V call is TRBV7-2, the J call TRBJ2-7, with TRBD1 matching over 9 bases. Germline CDR1 is SGHTA and CDR2 is FQGNSA. The CDR3 covers 13 residues. V trimming: 3 bases; J trimming: 6 bases; junction bases outside the gene matches: 3. The CDR3: CASSLGTGLEQYF. The CDR3 coding sequence is TGTGCCAGCAGCTTGGGGACAGGGCTCGAGCAGTACTTC.

This clone has just one count. V and J are TRBV19 and TRBJ1-5; 10 bases map to TRBD1. Losses at the gene ends were 8 bases for V and 6 bases for J; bases not matched to a gene: 16. Germline V gene lookup returns CDR1 LNHDA and CDR2 SQIVND (reference sequence). The CDR3 sequence is 17 residues long. In nucleotides, the CDR3 is TGTGCCAGTTCGCCGGCGAAGACAGGGGGCGCGGGTCAGCCCCAGCATTTT. Its translation is CASSPAKTGGAGQPQHF.

The chain combines TRBV28 with TRBJ2-5, with 9 bases fitting TRBD2. With 4 bases clipped from V and 5 bases from J, the junction kept 8 bases outside the gene matches. Per the germline V gene, CDR1 is MDHEN and CDR2 is SYDVKM. The CDR3 contains 15 residues. CDR3 nucleotide sequence: TGTGCCAGCAGTTCGTTAGCGGGGGCGGGTGAGACCCAGTACTTC. Translating gives CASSSLAGAGETQYF.

The chain has TRBV7-2 and TRBJ1-2; D is undetermined. The V and J ends lost 3 bases and 8 bases respectively, with 13 bases between them. Germline V gene lookup returns CDR1 SGHTA and CDR2 FQGNSA. This CDR3 is 13 amino acids long. CDR3 protein: CASSFGVMGGYTF. For the CDR3, the DNA is TGTGCCAGCAGCTTCGGGGTTATGGGCGGCTACACCTTC.

V and J are TRBV21-1 and TRBJ1-5; the table assigns TRBD1, which was not confirmed against the DNA. TRBV21-1 constitutes a pseudogene. The CDR3 extends over 15 amino acids. CDR3 coding DNA: TGTGCCAGCAGCAGTCCTGGACAGGGGGATCAGCCCCAGCATTTT. It yields the protein CASSSPGQGDQPQHF.

V and J are TRBV5-1 and TRBJ1-1; D gene unclear. Trimming took off 4 bases at V and 7 bases at J, with 17 bases between the two ends. Looked up from germline, CDR1 is SGHRS and CDR2 is YFSETQ. This CDR3 is built from 14 residues. In nucleotides, the CDR3 is TGCGCCAGCAGCCTGCCCGGCGGGCTCATTGAAGCTTTCTTT. Its translation is CASSLPGGLIEAFF.

The CDR3 loop reads CASSWAGDDNEQFF. The CDR3, as DNA: TGTGCCAGTAGTTGGGCGGGGGACGACAATGAGCAGTTCTTC. The chain has TRBV19 and TRBJ2-1, with TRBD2 identical over 7 bases. V shed 5 bases, J shed 5 bases, and the junction held 6 bases outside the gene matches. Germline CDR1 reads LNHDA; CDR2 reads SQIVND (reference sequence). This CDR3 has 14 amino acids.

CDR3 amino acids: CASSPRGQGYAEAFF. The CDR3 DNA reads as TGCGCCAGCAGCCCCCGGGGACAGGGTTACGCTGAAGCTTTCTTT. The V gene is TRBV5-1, the J gene TRBJ1-1, with TRBD1 identical over 9 bases. This CDR3 is 15 amino acids long. Germline trimming cut 4 bases from V and 6 bases from J; bases unmatched to any gene: 10. In germline, CDR1 is SGHRS, CDR2 YFSETQ. Combining the CDR3 with reference TRBV5-1 and TRBJ1-1 gives the whole variable domain KAGVTQTPRYLIKTRGQQVTLSCSPISGHRSVSWYQQTPGQGLQFLFEYFSETQRNKGNFPGRFSGRQFSNSRSEMNVSTLELGDSALYLCASSPRGQGYAEAFFGQGTRLTVV.

The rearrangement joins TRBV7-2 to TRBJ2-3, with 13 bases matching TRBD2. Looked up from germline, CDR1 is SGHTA and CDR2 is FQGNSA. The V and J ends lost 5 bases and 0 bases, in that order; junction bases with no gene match: 8. There are 18 residues in the CDR3. As DNA, the CDR3 is TGTGCCAGCAGCGCCCTCGCGACTAGCGGGGGGAGCACAGATACGCAGTATTTT. Residues: CASSALATSGGSTDTQYF.

The rearrangement uses TRBV13 and TRBJ2-1; D remains ambiguous. The germline gives CDR1 PRHDT, CDR2 FYEKMQ (reference sequence). The CDR3 consists of 13 residues. The ends were cut back, 5 bases at V and 10 bases at J, with 15 bases in the middle. The CDR3 DNA follows: TGTGCCAGCAGCCCGAGTCCCACTCGGGAGCAGTTCTTC. Encoded protein: CASSPSPTREQFF.

This clone was observed once. V gene TRBV30 combines with J gene TRBJ1-6; D may be TRBD1 (6 bases). V was clipped by 0 bases and J by 7 bases, with 10 bases between them. The germline V gene has CDR1 GTSNPN and CDR2 SVGIG (reference sequence). The CDR3 is 14 residues long. The CDR3 bases are TGTGCCTGGAGTGTTGGGCAGGGGAATTCACCCCTCCACTTT. Its translation: CAWSVGQGNSPLHF.

The chain links TRBV5-5 to TRBJ2-7; 10 nucleotides agree with TRBD1. Germline lookup yields CDR1 SGHKS and CDR2 YYEKEE (reference sequence). V shed 4 bases, J shed 6 bases, and the junction held 7 bases outside the gene matches. The CDR3 spans 14 residues. CDR3 sequence reads: CASSSRGQGPEQYF. In DNA, the CDR3 is TGTGCCAGCAGCAGCCGGGGACAGGGGCCCGAGCAGTACTTC.

Written as DNA, the CDR3 is TGCGCCAGCAGCCAAGAATCACGGGGTACCGAAAAACTGTTTTTT. Its translation: CASSQESRGTEKLFF. The rearrangement links TRBV4-3 to TRBJ1-4; D unclear. V lost 0 bases and J lost 8, with 13 bases in between. The germline V gene has CDR1 LGHNA and CDR2 YSLEER. This CDR3 spans 15 amino acids.

The V call is TRBV9, the J call TRBJ2-3; D is perhaps TRBD2 (5 bases). CDR1 and CDR2 from the germline V gene are SGDLS and YYNGEE. V shed 2 bases and J shed 6 bases, with 13 bases lying between them. CDR3 length equals 14 residues. The CDR3: CASSVEGYGDTQYF. The CDR3 DNA is TGTGCCAGCAGCGTCGAGGGCTATGGGGATACGCAGTATTTT. Combining the CDR3 with reference TRBV9 and TRBJ2-3 gives the whole variable domain DSGVTQTPKHLITATGQRVTLRCSPRSGDLSVYWYQQSLDQGLQFLIQYYNGEERAKGNILERFSAQQFPDLHSELNLSSLELGDSALYFCASSVEGYGDTQYFGPGTRLTVL.

This clone has a handful of counts. The chain joins TRBV6-5 to TRBJ1-1; D remains ambiguous. CDR3 length equals 13 residues. V was trimmed by 4 bases and J by 5 bases, leaving 11 bases between them. Germline CDR1 reads MNHEY; CDR2 reads SVGAGI. In DNA, the CDR3 is TGTGCCAGCAGTTGGAACGGGGAGACTGAAGCTTTCTTT. Protein product: CASSWNGETEAFF.

V gene TRBV6-5 combines with J gene TRBJ2-2; 9 nucleotides match TRBD2. The junction had 5 bases not matched to a gene; V was cut back by 8 bases and J by 1 base. Germline CDR1 MNHEY, CDR2 SVGAGI. The CDR3 runs 15 residues. The CDR3 sequence: CASLRAGGNTGELFF. The CDR3, as DNA: TGTGCCAGCTTGAGAGCGGGGGGGAACACCGGGGAGCTGTTTTTT.

This sequence joins TRBV10-3 and TRBJ2-1, with D possibly being TRBD2 (5 bases). V lost 4 bases and J 8 bases, leaving 6 bases between the germline ends. CDR3 size: 11 residues. Germline V CDR1 and CDR2: ENHRY, SYGVKD. CDR3 in DNA: TGTGCCATCAGTGTGGGAGATGAGCAGTTCTTC. This encodes CAISVGDEQFF.

The chain uses TRBV4-2 and TRBJ1-3; 7 positions agree with TRBD1. The CDR3 runs 15 residues. The ends lost 0 bases at V and 4 bases at J; junction bases unmatched: 3. The germline V gene has CDR1 LGHNA and CDR2 YNFKEQ. The CDR3 region is CASSQDIGGGNTIYF. CDR3 DNA sequence: TGTGCCAGCAGCCAAGATATAGGGGGCGGAAACACCATATATTTT.

This chain uses TRBV5-1 with TRBJ2-1, with 12 bases fitting TRBD2. The J segment lost 4 bases and the V segment lost 0 bases, leaving 2 bases of the junction unmatched. In germline, CDR1 is SGHRS, CDR2 YFSETQ. This CDR3 spans 16 amino acids. DNA of the CDR3: TGCGCCAGCAGCTTGGCTAGCGGGGGGGCGTACAATGAGCAGTTCTTC. The encoded protein is CASSLASGGAYNEQFF.

This sequence joins TRBV7-8 and TRBJ1-5; D uncertain. Between the trimmed V and J ends, which lost 0 bases and 5 bases, there was a span of 5 bases. Germline lookup yields CDR1 SGHVS and CDR2 FQNEAQ. CDR3 size: 13 residues. The DNA of the CDR3 is TGTGCCAGCAGCTTAGCCGGGGATCAGCCCCAGCATTTT. Protein product: CASSLAGDQPQHF.

This clone appeared a single time. This chain uses TRBV6-4 with TRBJ2-1; 9 bases match TRBD2. This CDR3 has 15 residues. V lost 4 bases and J lost 6; bases outside the gene matches: 7. CDR1 is MRHNA and CDR2 is SNTAGT in the germline V gene. The CDR3 DNA reads TGTGCCAGCAGTGCGACTAGCGGAAAAGGCAATGAGCAGTTCTTC. Translation: CASSATSGKGNEQFF.

This rearrangement joins TRBV9 to TRBJ1-5; a possible D gene is TRBD1 (5 bases). Germline CDR1 is SGDLS and CDR2 is YYNGEE. This CDR3 has 14 residues. Trimming took off 4 bases at V and 7 bases at J, with 15 bases between the two ends. In DNA form, the CDR3 reads TGTGCCAGCAGCTTCACCGCGGGGGACCAGCCCCAGCATTTT. Encoded protein: CASSFTAGDQPQHF.

The chain is built from TRBV5-5 and TRBJ1-2, with 9 bases identical to TRBD1. Germline V gene lookup returns CDR1 SGHKS and CDR2 YYEKEE (reference sequence). The CDR3 spans 15 residues. V lost 2 bases, J lost 1 base, and 3 bases stayed unmatched. The CDR3, as DNA: TGTGCCAGCAGCTTCGGGACAGGGTTTAACTATGGCTACACCTTC. Translated: CASSFGTGFNYGYTF.

The chain links TRBV7-2 to TRBJ1-5; tentative D call: TRBD1 (6 bases). Germline V lookup: CDR1 SGHTA, CDR2 FQGNSA. The V end was cut by 3 bases, the J end by 4 bases, with 13 bases between. The CDR3 runs to 15 residues. CDR3 nucleotides: TGTGCCAGCAGCTTTAGAGGGGGACCGAATCAGCCCCAGCATTTT. It specifies CASSFRGGPNQPQHF.

The chain joins TRBV3-1 (or the pseudogene TRBV3-2) to TRBJ2-7, with 8 bases that match TRBD1. CDR1 and CDR2 (germline): LGHDT, YNNKEL (reference sequence). Trimming took 4 bases from V and 7 from J; bases not matched to a gene: 6. The CDR3 totals 13 residues. The CDR3 nucleotides are TGTGCCAGCAGCCCTACGGGGGACAGGGAGCAGTACTTC. It codes for CASSPTGDREQYF.

This sequence joins TRBV5-4 and TRBJ1-4; 8 nucleotides agree with TRBD1. Germline V lookup: CDR1 SGHNT, CDR2 YYREEE (reference sequence). The CDR3 has 15 amino acids. V lost 4 bases and J lost 8; bases outside the gene matches: 10. This chain's CDR3 is CASSVTGGDSEKLFF. CDR3 nucleotides: TGTGCCAGCAGCGTAACAGGGGGGGATTCAGAAAAACTGTTTTTT.

This clone was picked up one time. The rearrangement uses TRBV29-1 and TRBJ1-1; D unclear. CDR3 length: 12 amino acids. CDR1 and CDR2 (germline): SQVTM, ANQGSEA. V dropped 6 bases and J dropped 0 bases, with 8 bases sitting between them. DNA of the CDR3: TGCAGCGTCTCAGTTATGAACACTGAAGCTTTCTTT. This encodes CSVSVMNTEAFF.